The clone carrying this T cell receptor (beta chain) has ten or more counts. Its antigen is not known. Via MiXCR, TCRdb re-called the RT-PCR reads, giving one row per CDR3 protein. The sample holds around 490,000 distinct CDR3 sequences, 7.6% seen once. This specimen belongs to a study of response to subunit inactivated influenza vaccine. Whole-study results and caveats: T cells newly recruited by each seasonal influenza vaccination are few, the authors suggested.

This sequence originates from a man between 45 and 75 years old who received an inactivated influenza vaccine. The source material was PBMCs from blood, sampled approximately 25 months after vaccination.

CDR3 amino acids: CASSLSASADTQYF. The CDR3 nucleotides are TGTGCCAGCAGTTTATCCGCCTCCGCGGATACGCAGTATTTT. V is TRBV28 and J is TRBJ2-3; D gene unclear. V was cut by 1 base and J by 6 bases, with 11 bases left in between. The V gene's germline CDR1 is MDHEN and CDR2 SYDVKM. The CDR3 consists of 14 residues.